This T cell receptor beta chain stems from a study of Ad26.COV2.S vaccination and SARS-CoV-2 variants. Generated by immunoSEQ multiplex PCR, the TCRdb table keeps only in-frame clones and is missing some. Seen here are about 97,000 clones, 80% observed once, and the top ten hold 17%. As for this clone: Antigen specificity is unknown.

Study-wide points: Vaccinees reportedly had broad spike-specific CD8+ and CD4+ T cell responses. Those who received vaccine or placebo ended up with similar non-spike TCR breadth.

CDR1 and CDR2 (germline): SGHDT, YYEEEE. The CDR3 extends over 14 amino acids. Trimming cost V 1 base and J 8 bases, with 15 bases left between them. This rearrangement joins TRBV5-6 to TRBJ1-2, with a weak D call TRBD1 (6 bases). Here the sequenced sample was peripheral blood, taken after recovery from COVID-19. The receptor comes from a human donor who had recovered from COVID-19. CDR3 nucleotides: TGTGCCAGCAGCTTGACCCTCACAGGGATGGGCTACACCTTC. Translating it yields CASSLTLTGMGYTF.